A single sample gave rise to the 23 T cell receptor beta chains below, sequenced in a study of regulatory T cells in long-lasting Graves disease. Time point meaning: newly diagnosed GD, antithyroid drugs for less than 3 months. Making the TCR library involved RNA that had been extracted from PBMCs. Sequencing libraries for TCR beta were prepared with iRepertoire HTBI primers and Arm-PCR of CDR3 regions. One entry per CDR3 protein, called by TCRdb with MiXCR from the multiplex PCR reads. In the table there are hundreds of thousands of distinct CDR3 sequences, roughly a sixth of which are singletons. The data were also submitted as part of a second study, on T cells in Graves' hyperthyroidism and ophthalmopathy.

Sequencing was performed on peripheral blood mononuclear cells (PBMCs), taken at new diagnosis, from a patient treated with antithyroid drugs. These receptors all come from a man aged 35-49 years with Graves disease.

This clonotype was counted between two and nine times. The V and J genes are TRBV7-9 and TRBJ1-1, with D uncertain. The V end lost 3 bases, the J end lost 5 bases, and 13 bases lay between the germline ends. This CDR3 comprises 14 residues. CDR1 and CDR2 from the germline V gene are SEHNR and FQNEAQ (reference sequence). The CDR3 bases are TGTGCCAGCAGCTTCGGTGGGCACGGAACTGAAGCTTTCTTT. Protein product: CASSFGGHGTEAFF.

There are many counts of this clonotype. CDR3 DNA: TGTGCCAGCAGGTCCGACAGAAGCAATCAGCCCCAGCATTTT. Translated: CASRSDRSNQPQHF. The rearrangement uses TRBV2 and TRBJ1-5; possible D gene TRBD1, 5 bases. This CDR3 region has 14 residues. With 6 bases removed from V and 1 base from J, the gap between germline ends came to 10 bases. Germline CDR1 reads SNHLY; CDR2 reads FYNNEI.

This clonotype was observed at least ten times. This sequence joins TRBV4-1 and TRBJ2-1, with D maybe TRBD2 (5 bases). The CDR3 runs to 16 residues. Deletions cut 0 bases from V and 2 bases from J, with 11 bases between. CDR1 MGHRA and CDR2 YSYEKL come from the germline V gene. The DNA of the CDR3 is TGCGCCAGCAGCCAAGATTTGAGGGTTACCTACAATGAGCAGTTCTTC. It translates to CASSQDLRVTYNEQFF.

This clonotype was counted ten times or more. The chain couples TRBV11-2 to TRBJ2-1; D gene unclear. Germline CDR1 is SGHAT and CDR2 is FQNNGV. The ends were cut back, 6 bases at V and 9 bases at J, with 15 bases in the middle. This CDR3 contains 13 residues. The chain's CDR3 is CASRHIRRTEQFF. The CDR3 coding sequence is TGTGCCAGCAGACACATCCGCAGGACTGAGCAGTTCTTC.

CDR3 sequence reads: CASRLTRSSPQETQYF. CDR3 nucleotide sequence: TGTGCCAGCAGGTTAACGCGCTCTTCCCCGCAAGAGACCCAGTACTTC. The gene calls are TRBV5-4 and TRBJ2-5, with D uncertain. V was clipped by 5 bases and J by 2 bases, with 19 bases between them. CDR3 size: 16 residues. CDR1 is SGHNT, CDR2 YYREEE, per germline (reference sequence).

Comment on this clonotype: This likely reflects a read error, since a far larger clone is one base away. The chain combines TRBV2 with TRBJ2-5; D tentatively fits TRBD1 or TRBD2 (5 bases each). Between the trimmed V and J ends, which lost 7 bases and 11 bases, there was a span of 23 bases. This CDR3 region has 14 residues. Germline CDR1 and CDR2: SNHLY and FYNNEI. CDR3 nucleotides: TGTGCCAGCAAAAGGGGCGGGTCCTACAATGAGCAGTACTTC. It encodes CASKRGGSYNEQYF.

The chain joins TRBV20-1 to TRBJ2-2; no clear D. The CDR3 spans 13 residues. Per germline, CDR1 DFQATT and CDR2 SNEGSKA (reference sequence). V was trimmed by 3 bases and J by 4 bases, leaving 9 bases between them. The CDR3 reads CSASVRRTGELFF. CDR3 nucleotides: TGCAGTGCTAGCGTACGGCGCACCGGGGAGCTGTTTTTT.

Many counts were recorded for this clonotype. The chain employs TRBV28 and TRBJ2-3; D assignment may be TRBD1 or TRBD2 (5 bases each). This CDR3 is 16 amino acids long. With 6 bases removed from V and 4 bases from J, the gap between germline ends came to 20 bases. The germline CDR1 and CDR2 sequences are MDHEN and SYDVKM. The CDR3: CASSLSGTVGPDTQYF. CDR3 sequence (DNA): TGTGCCAGCAGCCTCTCCGGGACGGTGGGACCAGATACGCAGTATTTT.

V and J are TRBV7-9 and TRBJ2-1, with D perhaps assigned TRBD1 or TRBD2 (5 bases each). CDR3 length: 17 residues. Trimming cost V 5 bases and J 0 bases, with 17 bases left between them. Germline lookup yields CDR1 SEHNR and CDR2 FQNEAQ (reference sequence). The CDR3 bases are TGTGCCAGCAGCCCCGCTTCCGGGACGCTCTCCTACAATGAGCAGTTCTTC. Amino acids: CASSPASGTLSYNEQFF.

This chain connects TRBV7-9 to TRBJ2-1; maybe TRBD2 (5 bases). V was cut by 2 bases and J by 0 bases, with 11 bases left in between. CDR3 length: 16 residues. Germline values: CDR1 SEHNR, CDR2 FQNEAQ (reference sequence). For the CDR3, the DNA is TGTGCCAGCAGCTTAAGTACGGGAAGCTCCTACAATGAGCAGTTCTTC. It yields the protein CASSLSTGSSYNEQFF. Drawing the rest from reference TRBV7-9 and TRBJ2-1, the complete variable domain is DTGVSQNPRHKITKRGQNVTFRCDPISEHNRLYWYRQTLGQGPEFLTYFQNEAQLEKSRLLSDRFSAERPKGSFSTLEIQRTEQGDSAMYLCASSLSTGSSYNEQFFGPGTRLTVL.

V is TRBV10-1 and J is TRBJ1-5, with 9 bases aligning to TRBD1. This CDR3 contains 13 residues. Germline V gene sequence: CDR1 WNHNN, CDR2 SYGVQD (reference sequence). The V segment lost 6 bases and the J segment 5 bases; nucleotides outside the gene matches: 2. CDR3 in amino acids: CASRQGADQPQHF. CDR3 DNA sequence: TGCGCCAGCAGACAGGGGGCAGATCAGCCCCAGCATTTT.

This chain joins TRBV12-3 or TRBV12-4 and TRBJ1-2; 9 bases map to TRBD1. Trimming cost V 7 bases and J 8 bases; bases outside gene matches: 8. This CDR3 region has 13 residues. The CDR3 spells CASTTGGAGGYTF. CDR3 in DNA: TGTGCCAGCACCACAGGGGGCGCGGGGGGCTACACCTTC.

Ten or more counts support this clonotype. The genes are TRBV2 and TRBJ2-2, with D hard to call. V lost 7 bases and J 2 bases, leaving 8 bases between the germline ends. The CDR3 contains 13 residues. Per germline, CDR1 SNHLY and CDR2 FYNNEI. CDR3 bases: TGTGCCAGCAAAGAAACTAACACCGGGGAGCTGTTTTTT. It is translated as CASKETNTGELFF.

This clonotype showed up just a few times. The V gene is TRBV3-1, the J gene TRBJ2-6; 8 positions agree with TRBD2. Germline V lookup: CDR1 LGHDT, CDR2 YNNKEL (reference sequence). Unmatched junction bases numbered 5, after V lost 4 bases and J lost 0 bases. The CDR3 totals 17 residues. DNA of the CDR3: TGTGCCAGCAGCCGGCGGGGGGATCGCTCTGGGGCCAACGTCCTGACTTTC. Its protein product is CASSRRGDRSGANVLTF.

Many counts were recorded for this clonotype. The CDR3 DNA reads TGTGCCATCAGTGACCTGTCGCCCACTAATGAAAAACTGTTTTTT. Translation: CAISDLSPTNEKLFF. The J gene is TRBJ1-4, the V gene TRBV10-3; D is ambiguous. Trimming left V 3 bases short and J 2 bases short, with 10 bases between. The CDR3 runs 15 residues. Germline V gives CDR1 ENHRY, CDR2 SYGVKD.

This clonotype has at least ten counts. The J gene is TRBJ1-1, the V gene TRBV28; D is undetermined. V lost 4 bases and J lost 3, with 15 bases in between. The CDR3 sequence is 15 residues long. Per the germline V gene, CDR1 is MDHEN and CDR2 is SYDVKM. The CDR3 loop reads CASSSKWTRDTEAFF. CDR3 bases: TGTGCCAGCAGTTCAAAATGGACGAGAGACACTGAAGCTTTCTTT. Full variable domain (outside the CDR3, taken from reference TRBV28 and TRBJ1-1): DVKVTQSSRYLVKRTGEKVFLECVQDMDHENMFWYRQDPGLGLRLIYFSYDVKMKEKGDIPEGYSVSREKKERFSLILESASTNQTSMYLCASSSKWTRDTEAFFGQGTRLTVV.

In its sample, this clonotype was seen a few times. CDR3 region: CSARLGPGAHYEQYF. CDR3 coding DNA: TGCAGTGCTAGATTGGGGCCAGGGGCCCACTACGAGCAGTACTTC. This sequence joins TRBV20-1 and TRBJ2-7; tentative D call: TRBD1 (6 bases). The CDR3 has 15 residues. V was cut by 2 bases and J by 3 bases, with 17 bases left in between. The germline V gene has CDR1 DFQATT and CDR2 SNEGSKA (reference sequence).

The chain couples TRBV6-2 or TRBV6-3 to TRBJ2-3; 10 bases map to TRBD2. The CDR3 is 16 residues long. The germline V gene encodes CDR1 MNHEY and CDR2 SVGEGT. With V trimmed by 10 bases and J by 2 bases, 12 bases remained unmatched. The CDR3 spells CATVFTGTSATDTQYF. CDR3 in DNA: TGTGCCACAGTCTTCACCGGGACTAGCGCCACAGATACGCAGTATTTT.

The rearrangement uses TRBV5-6 and TRBJ2-3, with a tentative D call TRBD1 (8 bases). V dropped 4 bases and J dropped 5 bases, with 14 bases sitting between them. The CDR3 is 14 amino acids. The germline V gene has CDR1 SGHDT and CDR2 YYEEEE. The CDR3 DNA is TGTGCCAGCAGCAGGACAGGGACTAAAGATACGCAGTATTTT. It codes for CASSRTGTKDTQYF. Drawing the rest from reference TRBV5-6 and TRBJ2-3, the complete variable domain is DAGVTQSPTHLIKTRGQQVTLRCSPKSGHDTVSWYQQALGQGPQFIFQYYEEEERQRGNFPDRFSGHQFPNYSSELNVNALLLGDSALYLCASSRTGTKDTQYFGPGTRLTVL.

This clonotype was seen repeatedly, ten times or more. This chain uses TRBV12-5 with TRBJ2-3, with D tentatively TRBD1 (6 bases). CDR3 length equals 17 residues. The germline V gene encodes CDR1 LGHNT and CDR2 FRNRAP. Trimming cost V 7 bases and J 3 bases, with 23 bases left between them. The CDR3 DNA reads TGTGCTAGTGTCGTTCTCCCCGGCGCAGGGGAGACAGATACGCAGTATTTT. It encodes CASVVLPGAGETDTQYF.

The rearrangement uses TRBV5-6 and TRBJ2-7; 7 bases align to TRBD1. The CDR3 runs 13 residues. Germline lookup yields CDR1 SGHDT and CDR2 YYEEEE. With V trimmed by 4 bases and J by 12 bases, 13 bases remained unmatched. CDR3 in DNA: TGTGCCAGCAGCGTCCGGGACAGAGGTGGATGGTACTTC. Translating gives CASSVRDRGGWYF.

This clonotype was seen only a few times. A much larger clone sits a single nucleotide away, making a read error possible. The J gene is TRBJ1-1, the V gene TRBV2; TRBD1 matches at 7 bases. CDR1 and CDR2 (germline): SNHLY, FYNNEI. V lost 1 base and J lost 5; bases outside the gene matches: 4. The CDR3 loop spans 14 amino acids. The CDR3 is CASSEVGQRTEAFF. CDR3 sequence (DNA): TGTGCCAGCAGTGAAGTGGGACAGAGGACTGAAGCTTTCTTT.

This rearrangement joins TRBV3-1 to TRBJ1-1, with D unresolved. V gave up 0 bases and J gave up 4 bases, with 12 bases separating them. Germline V CDR1 and CDR2: LGHDT, YNNKEL (reference sequence). The CDR3 length is 15 residues. CDR3 nucleotides: TGTGCCAGCAGCCAAGAGTCGGGAGGGAGCACTGAAGCTTTCTTT. Translation gives CASSQESGGSTEAFF.